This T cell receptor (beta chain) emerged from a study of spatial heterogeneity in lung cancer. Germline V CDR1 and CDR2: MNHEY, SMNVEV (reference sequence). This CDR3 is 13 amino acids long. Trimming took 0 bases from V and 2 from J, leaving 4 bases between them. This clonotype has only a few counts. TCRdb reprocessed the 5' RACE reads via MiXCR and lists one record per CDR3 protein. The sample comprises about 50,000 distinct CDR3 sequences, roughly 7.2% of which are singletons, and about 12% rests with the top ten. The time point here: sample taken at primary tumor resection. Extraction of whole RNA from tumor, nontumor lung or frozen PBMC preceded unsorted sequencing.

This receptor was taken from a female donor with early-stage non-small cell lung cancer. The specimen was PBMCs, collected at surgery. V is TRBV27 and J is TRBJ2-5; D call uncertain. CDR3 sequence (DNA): TGTGCCAGCAGTTTATCGGGTCAAGAGACCCAGTACTTC. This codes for CASSLSGQETQYF.